This entry describes one T cell receptor beta chain. The antigen remains undetermined. Researchers used 5'RACE with constant-segment primers to make TCR alpha and TCR beta cDNA libraries that carry sample barcodes and UMIs. MiXCR, applied by TCRdb to the 5' RACE reads, yields one record per CDR3 protein. The sample has about 180,000 distinct CDR3 sequences, roughly 17% seen once. This sample is drawn from a study of T-cell memory formation after mild COVID-19. Study findings and constraints: While clones contracting from day 15 to 85 were balanced between CD4 and CD8, later expanders leaned CD4+. Chiefly within CM and EM were the contracting CD4+ clones; CD8+ ones were within EMRA.

The TCR sequence derives from an adult woman who had mild COVID-19 (a few samples of this study predate the infection). Cell type and time point are not known. Sample: PBMCs or a T cell subset sorted from them (not recorded which).

In DNA form, the CDR3 reads TGTGCCAGCAGTGTAGGAGCGGGGGGGCGCACCGGGGAGCTGTTTTTT. Translating gives CASSVGAGGRTGELFF. The chain couples TRBV2 to TRBJ2-2; 10 bases map to TRBD2. The CDR3 totals 16 residues. Trimming at V came to 4 bases and at J to 4 bases, leaving 6 bases not matched to a gene. Per germline, CDR1 SNHLY and CDR2 FYNNEI.